This TCR delta chain was identified in a study of Vδ1+ human thymocytes (dated by TCRdb to 2017 to 2018). For the wider study: As a data resource, the study described the mRNA-level TRG and TRD CDR3 repertoires of highly purified Vdelta1+ thymocytes obtained from young children. Earlier work had validated the multiplex-based CDR3 amplicon strategy against 5'RACE-based methods for generating CDR3 amplicons.

What the authors observed across the whole study: Numerous TRG clonotypes were shared among donors (up to about 7x10^3), while TRD repertoires were essentially private (a maximum of about 100 shared). Because unexpected Vdelta2 sequences could lead to misinterpretation of bulk repertoire data, the authors recommended using highly purified populations and validating at the single-cell level. The thymic TRG and TRD repertoires appeared highly polyclonal, with Gaussian CDR3 length distributions, in contrast to the oligoclonal repertoires of peripheral blood. No clustering by age or sex was observed, so analyses did not stratify donors by these variables. Despite high sort purity, roughly 18% of thymic TRD sequences were Vdelta2 (and few Vdelta3), unlike peripheral blood Vdelta1+ controls.

With respect to this clone: The antigen it binds to is not known. There are no base qualities to consult, and no much larger clone falls within one base.

Thymic samples were depleted of alphabeta T cells, then CD3+ TCRVdelta1+ TCRVdelta2- thymocytes were FACS-sorted. Sorted Vdelta1+ thymocyte purity ranged from roughly 98% to 99.6%. The thymic specimens were obtained from several paediatric patients, aged about 5 days to 17 months, who were having corrective cardiac surgery. Thymic tissue was dispersed, and mononuclear cells were isolated on a Histopaque-1077 density gradient. The staining antibodies were anti-TCRVdelta1 clone TS8.2, anti-TCRVdelta2 clone B6, anti-CD3 clone HIT3a and anti-TCRalphabeta clone IP26. RNA was extracted with the RNeasy mini kit and reverse transcribed using Superscript III. CDR3 amplicons were produced by multiplex PCR using pooled V-gene forward primers and a constant-region reverse primer with Illumina adaptor overhangs. After gel purification, the amplicons were indexed with Nextera index primers during around 8 additional PCR cycles and then purified using AMPure XP beads. Sequencing of libraries was performed on an Illumina MiSeq using paired-end 250 bp reads, dual indexing and an approximately 20% PhiX spike-in. For the original study's pipeline: FastQC was used to quality check the reads, while ea-utils fastq-join merged the TRG read pairs. Sequences were annotated with IMGT/HighV-QUEST, keeping only productive sequences with unambiguous V-gene assignment; clonotypes were defined by identical CDR3 sequence. VDJtools 1.1.1, tcR 2.2.3, Treemap and vegan Shannon diversity in R 3.4.4 were used for downstream analysis. Clonotypes were called again by TCRdb from the public reads via CATT, and duplicate nucleotide sequences were then merged into one entry. TCRdb, not the authors, supplied the V and J calls. The sample data list tens of thousands of delta-chain clones, and 15% to 20% of these were observed just once. The leading ten clones occupy roughly 0.5% of the sample.

The germline V gene supplies CDR1 TSWWSYY and CDR2 QGS. The CDR3 sequence holds 17 residues, the cysteine and phenylalanine included. The CDR3 DNA has 51 bases and is translated from base 1. The germline V and J ends show losses of 2 bases and 4 bases respectively, and no gene match explains 13 bases of the junction. The V and J genes are TRDV1 and TRDJ1, with TRDD3 identical over 7 junction bases. The source of this sequence is a boy younger than two who had congenital heart surgery. The specimen was Vdelta1+ gamma-delta thymocytes from the thymus. The intended sense of this specimen's cell subset or site label: FACS-sorted CD3+ TCRalphabeta- TCRVdelta1+ TCRVdelta2- thymocytes. The CDR3 here reads CALGEGLGVPRRDKLIF. The DNA reads as follows: TGTGCTCTTGGGGAAGGCCTGGGGGTCCCTCGTCGCGATAAACTCATCTTT.